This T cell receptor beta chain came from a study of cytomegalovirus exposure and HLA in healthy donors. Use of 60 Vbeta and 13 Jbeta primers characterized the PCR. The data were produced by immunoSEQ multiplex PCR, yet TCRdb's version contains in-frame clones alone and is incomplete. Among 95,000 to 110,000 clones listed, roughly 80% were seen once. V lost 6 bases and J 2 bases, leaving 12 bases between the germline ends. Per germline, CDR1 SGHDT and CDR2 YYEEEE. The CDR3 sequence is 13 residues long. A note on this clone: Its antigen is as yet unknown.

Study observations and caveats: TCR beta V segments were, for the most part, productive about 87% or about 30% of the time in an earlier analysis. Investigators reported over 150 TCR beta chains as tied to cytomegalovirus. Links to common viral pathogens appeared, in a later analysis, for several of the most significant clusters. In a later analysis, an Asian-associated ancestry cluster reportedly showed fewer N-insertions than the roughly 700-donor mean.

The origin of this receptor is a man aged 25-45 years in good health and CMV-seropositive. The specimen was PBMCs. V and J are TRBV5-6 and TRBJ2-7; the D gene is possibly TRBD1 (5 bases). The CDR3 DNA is TGTGCCAGCACCTCGACAGAACCCTACGAGCAGTACTTC. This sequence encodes CASTSTEPYEQYF.